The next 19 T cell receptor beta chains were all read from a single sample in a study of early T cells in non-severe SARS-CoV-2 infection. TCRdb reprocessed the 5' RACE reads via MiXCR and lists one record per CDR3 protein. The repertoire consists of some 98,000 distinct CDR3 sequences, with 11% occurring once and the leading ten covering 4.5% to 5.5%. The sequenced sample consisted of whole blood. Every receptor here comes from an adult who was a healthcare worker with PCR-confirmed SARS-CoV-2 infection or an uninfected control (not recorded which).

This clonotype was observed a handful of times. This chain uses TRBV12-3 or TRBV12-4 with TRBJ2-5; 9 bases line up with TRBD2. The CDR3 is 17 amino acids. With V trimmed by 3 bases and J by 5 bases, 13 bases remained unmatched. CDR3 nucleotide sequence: TGTGCCAGCAGTTTGGAGACTAGCGGAGATTCGATCGAGACCCAGTACTTC. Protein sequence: CASSLETSGDSIETQYF.

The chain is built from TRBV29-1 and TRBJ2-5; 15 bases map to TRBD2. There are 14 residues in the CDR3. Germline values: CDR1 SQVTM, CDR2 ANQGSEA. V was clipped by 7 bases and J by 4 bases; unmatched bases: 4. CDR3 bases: TGCAGCGGAATGGGACTAGCGGGAGGAGAGACCCAGTACTTC. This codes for CSGMGLAGGETQYF.

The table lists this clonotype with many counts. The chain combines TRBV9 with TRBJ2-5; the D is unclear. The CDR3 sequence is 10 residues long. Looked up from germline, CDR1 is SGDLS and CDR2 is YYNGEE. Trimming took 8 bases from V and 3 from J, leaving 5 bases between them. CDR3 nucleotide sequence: TGTGCCAGGGGGAAAGAGACCCAGTACTTC. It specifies CARGKETQYF.

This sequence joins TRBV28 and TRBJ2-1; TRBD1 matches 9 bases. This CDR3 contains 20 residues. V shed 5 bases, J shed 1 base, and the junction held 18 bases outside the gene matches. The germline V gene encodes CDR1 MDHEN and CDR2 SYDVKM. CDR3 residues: CASSAAGTGSVLGSYNEQFF. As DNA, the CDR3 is TGTGCCAGCAGTGCCGCCGGGACAGGGAGTGTTTTAGGTTCCTACAATGAGCAGTTCTTC.

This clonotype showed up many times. Written as DNA, the CDR3 is TGTGCCAGCCGAAGACAGGGCCACGAGCAGTACTTC. It encodes CASRRQGHEQYF. The chain couples TRBV2 to TRBJ2-7, with 7 nucleotides matching TRBD1. Germline V gives CDR1 SNHLY, CDR2 FYNNEI. The CDR3 length is 12 residues. Trimming cost V 8 bases and J 5 bases; bases outside gene matches: 6.

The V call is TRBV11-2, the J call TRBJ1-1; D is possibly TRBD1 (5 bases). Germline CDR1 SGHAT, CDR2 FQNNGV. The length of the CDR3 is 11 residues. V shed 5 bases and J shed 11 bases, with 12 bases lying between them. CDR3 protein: CASSEPGTAFF. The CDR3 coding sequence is TGTGCCAGCAGCGAACCCGGGACGGCTTTCTTT.

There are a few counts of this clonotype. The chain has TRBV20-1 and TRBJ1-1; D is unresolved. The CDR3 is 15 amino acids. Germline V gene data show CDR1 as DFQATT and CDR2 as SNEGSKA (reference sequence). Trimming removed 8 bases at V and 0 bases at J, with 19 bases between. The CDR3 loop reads CSPMPVGRMNTEAFF. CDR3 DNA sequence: TGCAGTCCAATGCCCGTAGGACGCATGAACACTGAAGCTTTCTTT.

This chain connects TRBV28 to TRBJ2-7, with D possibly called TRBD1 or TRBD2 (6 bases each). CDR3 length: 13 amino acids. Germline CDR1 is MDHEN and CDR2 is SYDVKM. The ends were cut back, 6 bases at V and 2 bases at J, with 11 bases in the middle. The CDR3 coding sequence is TGTGCCAGCAGGGGGGCGGGGACCTACGAGCAGTACTTC. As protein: CASRGAGTYEQYF.

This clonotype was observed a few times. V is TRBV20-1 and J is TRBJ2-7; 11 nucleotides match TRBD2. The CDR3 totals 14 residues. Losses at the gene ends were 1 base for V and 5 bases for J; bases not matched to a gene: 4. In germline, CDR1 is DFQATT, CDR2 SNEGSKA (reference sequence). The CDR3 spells CSARVSGRGHEQYF. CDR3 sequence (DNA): TGCAGTGCTAGAGTTAGCGGGAGGGGCCACGAGCAGTACTTC.

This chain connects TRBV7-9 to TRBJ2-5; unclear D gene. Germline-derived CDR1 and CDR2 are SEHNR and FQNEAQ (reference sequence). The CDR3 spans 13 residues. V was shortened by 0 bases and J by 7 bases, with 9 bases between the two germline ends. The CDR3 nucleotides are TGTGCCAGCAGCTTAGCTCCTCCGGCGACCCAGTACTTC. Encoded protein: CASSLAPPATQYF.

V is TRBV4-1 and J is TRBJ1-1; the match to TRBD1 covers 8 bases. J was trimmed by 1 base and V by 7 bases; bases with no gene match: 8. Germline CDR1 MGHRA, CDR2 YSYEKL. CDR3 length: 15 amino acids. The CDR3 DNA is TGCGCCAGCACCAGGACAGGGCTGTGGAACACTGAAGCTTTCTTT. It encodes CASTRTGLWNTEAFF.

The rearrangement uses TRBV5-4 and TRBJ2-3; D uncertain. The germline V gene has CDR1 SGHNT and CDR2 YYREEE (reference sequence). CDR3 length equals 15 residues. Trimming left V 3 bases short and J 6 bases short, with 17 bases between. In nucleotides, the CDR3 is TGTGCCAGCAGCTCAACGGCCGAGGTCTTGGATACGCAGTATTTT. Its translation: CASSSTAEVLDTQYF.

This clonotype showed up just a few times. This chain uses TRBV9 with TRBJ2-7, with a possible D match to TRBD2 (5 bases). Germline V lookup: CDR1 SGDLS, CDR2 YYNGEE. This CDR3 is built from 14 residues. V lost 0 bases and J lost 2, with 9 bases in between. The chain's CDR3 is CASSVGSGTYEQYF. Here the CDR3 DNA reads TGTGCCAGCAGCGTAGGTTCGGGGACCTACGAGCAGTACTTC.

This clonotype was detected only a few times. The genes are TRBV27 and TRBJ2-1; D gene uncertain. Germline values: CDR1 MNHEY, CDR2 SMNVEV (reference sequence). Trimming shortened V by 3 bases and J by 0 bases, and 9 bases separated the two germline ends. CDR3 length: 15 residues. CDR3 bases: TGTGCCAGCAGTTTCAGTTCGAGCTCCTACAATGAGCAGTTCTTC. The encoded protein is CASSFSSSSYNEQFF.

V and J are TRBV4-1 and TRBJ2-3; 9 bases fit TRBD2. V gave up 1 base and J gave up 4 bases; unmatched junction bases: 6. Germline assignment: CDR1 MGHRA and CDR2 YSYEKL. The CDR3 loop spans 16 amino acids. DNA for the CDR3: TGCGCCAGCAGCCAAGGAGCACTAGCGGGTGCAGATACGCAGTATTTT. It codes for CASSQGALAGADTQYF.

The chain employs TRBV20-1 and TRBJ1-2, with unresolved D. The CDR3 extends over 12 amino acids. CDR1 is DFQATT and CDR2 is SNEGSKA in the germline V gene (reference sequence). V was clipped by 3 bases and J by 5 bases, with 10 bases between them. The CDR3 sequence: CSARTSGYGYTF. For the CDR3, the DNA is TGCAGTGCTAGGACCTCGGGGTATGGCTACACCTTC.

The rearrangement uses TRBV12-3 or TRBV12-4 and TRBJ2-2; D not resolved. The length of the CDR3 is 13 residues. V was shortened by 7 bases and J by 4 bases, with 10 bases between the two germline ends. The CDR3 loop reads CASNPLPTGELFF. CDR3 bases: TGTGCCAGCAATCCCCTTCCCACCGGGGAGCTGTTTTTT.

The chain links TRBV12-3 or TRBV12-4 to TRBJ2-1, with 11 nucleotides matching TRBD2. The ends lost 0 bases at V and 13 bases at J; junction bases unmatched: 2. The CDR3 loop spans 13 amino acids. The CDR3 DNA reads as TGTGCCAGCAGTTTAGCGCTAGCGGGGGGTCAGTTCTTC. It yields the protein CASSLALAGGQFF.

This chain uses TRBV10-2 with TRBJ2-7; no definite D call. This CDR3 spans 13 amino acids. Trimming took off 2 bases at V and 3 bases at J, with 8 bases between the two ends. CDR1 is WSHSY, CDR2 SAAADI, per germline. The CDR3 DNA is TGCGCCAGCAGTGAGACAGAGCGCTACGAGCAGTACTTC. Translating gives CASSETERYEQYF.